Below are 19 T cell receptor beta chains sequenced from a single sample in a study of T cell responses to AZD1222 COVID-19 vaccine. The data were produced by immunoSEQ multiplex PCR, yet TCRdb's version contains in-frame clones alone and is incomplete. The data contain about 110,000 clones, about 90% of them seen just once; the ten biggest clones take up about 8.3%. This material consisted of peripheral blood, taken on day 0 of AZD1222 vaccination. The receptors originated from an adult in good health.

The table lists this clone with a count of one. The rearrangement joins TRBV11-2 to TRBJ1-2; D remains ambiguous. CDR1 SGHAT and CDR2 FQNNGV come from the germline V gene. Trimming removed 5 bases from V and 2 bases from J, with 6 bases in between. The CDR3 contains 12 residues. The CDR3 is CASSRDNYGYTF. Here the CDR3 DNA reads TGTGCCAGCAGCCGAGACAACTATGGCTACACCTTC.

The rearrangement links TRBV10-3 to TRBJ1-6; unclear D gene. This CDR3 contains 14 residues. Germline CDR1 is ENHRY and CDR2 is SYGVKD. V lost 2 bases, J lost 7 bases, and 9 bases lay in between. The CDR3 nucleotides read TGTGCCATCAGTGAGGTAGGGTCCAATTCACCCCTCCACTTT. It specifies CAISEVGSNSPLHF.

V is TRBV5-1 and J is TRBJ1-1; D is unclear. The CDR3 contains 12 residues. The ends were cut back, 5 bases at V and 3 bases at J, with 8 bases in the middle. Germline loops: CDR1 SGHRS, CDR2 YFSETQ. The CDR3 here is CASREKDTEAFF. CDR3 in DNA: TGCGCCAGCAGGGAGAAAGACACTGAAGCTTTCTTT.

The V gene is TRBV30, the J gene TRBJ1-6; 9 bases line up with TRBD1. Germline values: CDR1 GTSNPN, CDR2 SVGIG (reference sequence). CDR3 length: 14 residues. Germline trimming cut 6 bases from V and 6 bases from J; bases unmatched to any gene: 6. CDR3 protein: CACLGTGSNSPLHF. DNA for the CDR3: TGTGCCTGCCTGGGGACAGGGTCTAATTCACCCCTCCACTTT.

This clone was seen just once. The chain joins TRBV6-5 to TRBJ2-7, with 7 bases lining up with TRBD1. The CDR3 loop spans 14 amino acids. CDR1 and CDR2 (germline): MNHEY, SVGAGI. V trimming: 5 bases; J trimming: 3 bases; junction bases outside the gene matches: 7. The CDR3 DNA reads as TGTGCCAGCAGTACCCAGACAGGGAGCTACGAGCAGTACTTC. Protein sequence: CASSTQTGSYEQYF.

The genes are TRBV11-3 and TRBJ1-3; D might be TRBD1 (5 bases). Trimming removed 5 bases from V and 3 bases from J, with 11 bases in between. CDR3 size: 14 residues. Per the germline V gene, CDR1 is SGHNT and CDR2 is YENEEA. The chain's CDR3 is CASSPPGGGNTIYF. CDR3 nucleotides: TGTGCCAGCAGCCCTCCCGGGGGTGGAAACACCATATATTTT.

In DNA form, the CDR3 reads TGTGCCAGCAGCGTAGAAGGAGGGCATCCCTACAATGAGCAGTTCTTC. Residues: CASSVEGGHPYNEQFF. The chain uses TRBV9 and TRBJ2-1; weak D call: TRBD2 (6 bases). Germline assignment: CDR1 SGDLS and CDR2 YYNGEE. The CDR3 consists of 16 residues. Between the trimmed V and J ends, which lost 0 bases and 2 bases, there was a span of 12 bases.

This clone was detected only a few times. CDR3 sequence (DNA): TGTGCCTGTGGGACAGGTTCTGGAAACACCATATATTTT. This codes for CACGTGSGNTIYF. The chain recombines TRBV30 with TRBJ1-3, with 8 nucleotides matching TRBD1. There are 13 residues in the CDR3. V trimming: 6 bases; J trimming: 1 base; junction bases outside the gene matches: 2. Germline assignment: CDR1 GTSNPN and CDR2 SVGIG (reference sequence).

This chain joins TRBV6-5 and TRBJ2-5; 8 bases are shared with TRBD1. The CDR3 extends over 15 amino acids. With V trimmed by 0 bases and J by 2 bases, 2 bases remained unmatched. Looked up from germline, CDR1 is MNHEY and CDR2 is SVGAGI. CDR3 sequence: CASSYSGDRQETQYF. The DNA for the CDR3 is TGTGCCAGCAGTTACTCCGGGGACAGGCAAGAGACCCAGTACTTC.

The genes are TRBV6-2 or TRBV6-3 and TRBJ1-1, with D unresolved. The CDR3 runs 13 residues. The germline V and J ends were trimmed by 6 bases and 4 bases, with 12 bases remaining between them. Germline V CDR1 and CDR2: MNHEY, SVGEGT. The CDR3 DNA reads as TGTGCCAGCAGCCAGACCGTGAGCACTGAAGCTTTCTTT. As protein: CASSQTVSTEAFF.

This chain links TRBV12-3 or TRBV12-4 with TRBJ1-6; no firm D call. V dropped 1 base and J dropped 10 bases, with 8 bases sitting between them. This CDR3 contains 13 residues. In DNA, the CDR3 is TGTGCCAGCAGTTTAGACGTCGGGTCACCCCTCCACTTT. Translation gives CASSLDVGSPLHF.

J is TRBJ2-7 and V is TRBV11-1; D remains unclear. The germline V gene has CDR1 SGHAT and CDR2 FQDESV (reference sequence). The length of the CDR3 is 14 residues. With 2 bases removed from V and 7 bases from J, the gap between germline ends came to 15 bases. This chain's CDR3 is CASSLLTEDMEQYF. As DNA, the CDR3 is TGTGCCAGCAGCTTACTCACCGAAGACATGGAGCAGTACTTC.

V usage is TRBV5-6 and J usage is TRBJ2-1; unclear D gene. Trimming left V 1 base short and J 0 bases short, with 5 bases between. The CDR3 loop spans 14 amino acids. Germline assignment: CDR1 SGHDT and CDR2 YYEEEE. This chain's CDR3 is CASSLWFSYNEQFF. DNA for the CDR3: TGTGCCAGCAGCTTGTGGTTCTCCTACAATGAGCAGTTCTTC. The variable domain in full, with the rest retrieved from reference TRBV5-6 and TRBJ2-1, is DAGVTQSPTHLIKTRGQQVTLRCSPKSGHDTVSWYQQALGQGPQFIFQYYEEEERQRGNFPDRFSGHQFPNYSSELNVNALLLGDSALYLCASSLWFSYNEQFFGPGTRLTVL.

This sequence joins TRBV10-3 and TRBJ2-5; D remains unclear. Looked up from germline, CDR1 is ENHRY and CDR2 is SYGVKD. The CDR3 is 14 amino acids. The V and J ends lost 0 bases and 1 base respectively, with 6 bases between them. The CDR3 loop is CAISESGSQETQYF. DNA for the CDR3: TGTGCCATCAGTGAGTCGGGTAGCCAAGAGACCCAGTACTTC.

This chain connects TRBV6-2 or TRBV6-3 to TRBJ1-1; no reliable D call. The CDR3 length is 13 residues. Looked up from germline, CDR1 is MNHEY and CDR2 is SVGEGT. V lost 2 bases to trimming and J lost 5 bases, with 9 bases between them. CDR3 sequence: CASSYRRATEAFF. CDR3 DNA sequence: TGTGCCAGCAGTTACAGGAGGGCTACTGAAGCTTTCTTT.

In its sample, this clone was seen a few times. The rearrangement joins TRBV3-1 (or the pseudogene TRBV3-2) to TRBJ1-2; TRBD1 might be the D (5 bases). The CDR3 is 14 residues long. In germline, CDR1 is LGHDT, CDR2 YNNKEL (reference sequence). Trimming left V 3 bases short and J 3 bases short, with 11 bases between. As DNA, the CDR3 is TGTGCCAGCAGCCACGTGGGAGGGGACTATGGCTACACCTTC. It codes for CASSHVGGDYGYTF.

The chain's CDR3 is CASSLSPGGWNTGELFF. The CDR3 nucleotides are TGTGCCAGCAGCTTAAGCCCCGGCGGGTGGAACACCGGGGAGCTGTTTTTT. The chain employs TRBV7-3 and TRBJ2-2; tentatively, D is TRBD2 (5 bases). Germline CDR1 reads SGHTA; CDR2 reads FQGTGA. The CDR3 contains 17 residues. V was clipped by 1 base and J by 1 base, with 13 bases between them.

The V gene is TRBV9, the J gene TRBJ2-7; 7 nucleotides line up with TRBD1. The germline V gene encodes CDR1 SGDLS and CDR2 YYNGEE. The length of the CDR3 is 14 residues. After removal of 0 bases from V and 3 bases from J, the junction contained 3 bases not matched to a gene. CDR3 residues: CASSVGDSHYEQYF. The CDR3 DNA sequence: TGTGCCAGCAGCGTAGGGGACAGCCACTACGAGCAGTACTTC.

The chain carries TRBV5-1 and TRBJ2-7, with TRBD1 matching 10 bases. CDR1 is SGHRS and CDR2 is YFSETQ in the germline V gene. The junction had 2 bases not matched to a gene; V was cut back by 4 bases and J by 1 base. The CDR3 totals 14 residues. CDR3 sequence reads: CASSAGQGSYEQYF. The CDR3 nucleotides are TGCGCCAGCAGCGCGGGACAGGGGTCCTACGAGCAGTACTTC.